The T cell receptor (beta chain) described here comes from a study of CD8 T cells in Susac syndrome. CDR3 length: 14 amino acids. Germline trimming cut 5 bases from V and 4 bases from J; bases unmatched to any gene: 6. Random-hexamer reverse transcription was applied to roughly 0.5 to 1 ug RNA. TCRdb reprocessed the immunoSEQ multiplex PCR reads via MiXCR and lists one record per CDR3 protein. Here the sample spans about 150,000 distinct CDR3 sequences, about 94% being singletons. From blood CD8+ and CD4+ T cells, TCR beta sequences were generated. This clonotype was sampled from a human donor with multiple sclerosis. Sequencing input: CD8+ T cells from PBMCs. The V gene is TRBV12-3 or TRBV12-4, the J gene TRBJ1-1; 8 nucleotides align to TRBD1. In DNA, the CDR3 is TGTGCCAGCAGTACGGACAGGGTGGGCACTGAAGCTTTCTTT. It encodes CASSTDRVGTEAFF.